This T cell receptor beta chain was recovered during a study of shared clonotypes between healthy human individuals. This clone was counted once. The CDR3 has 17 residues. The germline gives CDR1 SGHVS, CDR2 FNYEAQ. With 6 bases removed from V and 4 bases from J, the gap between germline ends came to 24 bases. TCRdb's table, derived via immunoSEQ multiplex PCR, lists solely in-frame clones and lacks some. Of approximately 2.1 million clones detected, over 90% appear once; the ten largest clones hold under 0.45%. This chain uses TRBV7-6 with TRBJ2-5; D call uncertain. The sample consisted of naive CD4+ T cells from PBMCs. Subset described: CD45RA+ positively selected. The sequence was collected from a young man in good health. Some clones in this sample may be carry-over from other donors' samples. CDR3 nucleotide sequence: TGTGCCAGCAGTCCGTCCGGTCGCGGACGAGGCGGAGAGACCCAGTACTTC. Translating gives CASSPSGRGRGGETQYF.